This T cell receptor beta chain was documented in a study of graft-versus-host responses after intestinal transplantation (dated by TCRdb to about 2021). About the study as a whole: The transplants that recipients got were multivisceral, liver-intestinal, or isolated intestinal. After intestinal transplantation, graft-versus-host and host-versus-graft alloreactive T cell clones in the graft, circulation and bone marrow were tracked using bulk TCR-beta CDR3 sequencing. Alloreactive clones were identified by sequencing pre-transplant mixed lymphocyte reaction products and comparing them with unstimulated pre-transplant donor and recipient T cells. Samples from three later patients were sequenced in-house on an Illumina MiSeq with MiXCR processing rather than by the commercial service. Of the approximately 24 intestinal transplant recipients enrolled in the cohort, one of whom was a retransplant, a few patients without pretransplant specimens were excluded. A peak of at least 4% donor T cells among recipient peripheral blood mononuclear cells was the definition used for donor T cell macrochimerism. All recipients received anti-thymocyte globulin induction followed by maintenance tacrolimus and steroids for around three years.

The investigation overall reported the following: The conclusions were limited by the relatively low number and heterogeneity of the intestinal transplant patients. Early after transplant, peak levels of circulating GvH clones were found to be associated with declines in HvG clones. In the allografts of patients with donor T cell macrochimerism, GvH to HvG T cell clonal ratios were high. GvH clones were found in recipient bone marrow, and some of the GvH clones appeared earlier in ileal mucosa or blood, which is consistent with an intestinal mucosal origin.

Library construction relied on the immunoSEQ multiplex PCR assay. For most patients, genomic DNA was isolated using the Qiagen DNeasy Blood and Tissue Kit and was shipped frozen to Adaptive Biotechnologies for TCR sequencing. High-throughput TCR-beta CDR3 sequencing of genomic DNA from most patients was performed by Adaptive Biotechnologies. Per the source publication's procedure: Adaptive's ImmunoSEQ software was the source of the TCR sequencing data for 15 to 20 patients, while a few other patients were processed with MiXCR and VDJtools. To correct CD4 versus CD8 sorting errors, any sequence found in both subsets at a frequency ratio below 5:1 was removed. CDR3 nucleotide sequences shared between donor and recipient were removed because the origin of such sequences could not be assigned. To be classed as alloreactive, a clone needed at least 2-fold expansion over unstimulated cells and a minimum CFSE-low frequency of 0.002% (template counts) or 0.001% (read counts). Mappable clones were those detected in sequenced pre-transplant spleen, lymph node, or MLR CFSE-low populations of the donor or recipient. Cumulative frequency of alloreactive clones was calculated as a percentage of all sequences weighted by copy number. Not all clones reach the TCRdb copy of this immuneACCESS table, which keeps in-frame sequences only. Checked studies attribute under half of the gap to unresolved V genes and leave the rest unexplained. Clone size and the V and J calls come from that table; the DNA yielded D and trimming. The sample table lists around 21,000 clones, about 45% of them with a count of one. Jointly, the top ten make up around 1.5% of the sample.

On this clone itself: Per-base qualities were not stored, and no clone one base away is much larger.

Interpreted using the paper, the time point label stands for: cells obtained before transplantation from donor or recipient. Mixed lymphocyte reactions plated some 200,000 CFSE-labeled pre-transplant responders with some 200,000 irradiated violet-dye-labeled stimulators and were cultured for 6 days. Proliferating CD3+CD4+CFSE-low and CD3+CD8+CFSE-low responder cells were FACS-sorted on a BD Influx sorter after the mixed lymphocyte reaction. The CDR3 contains 14 residues, cysteine and phenylalanine counted. Only the CDR3 DNA stays, 42 bases, in frame from base 1. V is pruned by 2 bases and J by 3 bases, leaving 4 bases of the junction without a gene match. According to the germline V gene, CDR1 reads MNHEY and CDR2 reads SVGAGI.

The receptor was derived from a human patient who was an organ donor for intestinal transplantation. The starting material was alloreactive CD8+ T cells from a mixed lymphocyte reaction culture, obtained before transplantation. The intended sense of this specimen's cell subset or site label: CFSE-low proliferating T cells sorted from roughly 6-day pre-transplant mixed lymphocyte reaction (GvH or HvG direction). In this chain, TRBV6-5 is recombined with TRBJ2-7; 7 central nucleotides agree with TRBD1. The nucleotide sequence reads TGTGCCAGCAGTTACACGGGACAGAGCTACGAGCAGTACTTC. This translates into CASSYTGQSYEQYF.